A selection of T cell receptor beta chains follows, all from one sample in a study of Tregs in tolerant kidney transplant recipients. TCRdb keeps only in-frame clones here, not all; method: immunoSEQ multiplex PCR. The sample holds 75,000 to 95,000 clones; just over 90% are singletons and the top ten take 4.5% to 5%. The sequenced material came from CD8+ T cells from blood. The receptors originated from a human donor in good health. Both conserved end residues are part of each CDR3. Fields, in order: D gene, V gene, J gene, clone size, CDR3 protein, CDR3 DNA. D genes are given only for firm matches. Clone size appears in some rows only: once, few, many, or a class for an expanded clone.

d_call: TRBD1
v_call: TRBV4-1
j_call: TRBJ2-6
clone_size: .
cdr3_aa: CASTLSGQGVLSGANVLTF
cdr3_nt: TGCGCCAGCACCCTCTCGGGACAGGGCGTTTTGTCTGGGGCCAACGTCCTGACTTTC

d_call: .
v_call: TRBV5-6
j_call: TRBJ2-7
clone_size: .
cdr3_aa: CASSLYWGFHEQYF
cdr3_nt: TGTGCCAGCAGCTTGTATTGGGGTTTTCACGAGCAGTACTTC

d_call: TRBD1
v_call: TRBV19
j_call: TRBJ1-5
clone_size: .
cdr3_aa: CASSIAVGTGFFQPQHF
cdr3_nt: TGTGCCAGTAGTATAGCTGTGGGGACAGGTTTTTTTCAGCCCCAGCATTTT

d_call: TRBD2
v_call: TRBV9
j_call: TRBJ2-2
clone_size: .
cdr3_aa: CASSLAGGPGGELFF
cdr3_nt: TGTGCCAGCAGCCTAGCGGGGGGGCCCGGCGGGGAGCTGTTTTTT

d_call: .
v_call: TRBV4-1
j_call: TRBJ1-5
clone_size: .
cdr3_aa: CASSQDIKRGDPNQPQHF
cdr3_nt: TGCGCCAGCAGCCAAGATATAAAGAGGGGCGATCCCAATCAGCCCCAGCATTTT

d_call: .
v_call: TRBV4-2
j_call: TRBJ1-1
clone_size: .
cdr3_aa: CASSLLQGNTEAFF
cdr3_nt: TGTGCCAGCAGCCTACTACAGGGGAACACTGAAGCTTTCTTT

d_call: .
v_call: TRBV21-1
j_call: TRBJ1-2
clone_size: .
cdr3_aa: CASSRKDGYGYTF
cdr3_nt: TGTGCCAGCAGCAGAAAAGACGGGTATGGCTACACCTTC

d_call: .
v_call: TRBV6-5
j_call: TRBJ1-2
clone_size: .
cdr3_aa: CASTDMGIYGYTF
cdr3_nt: TGTGCCAGCACCGACATGGGGATCTATGGCTACACCTTC

d_call: TRBD1
v_call: TRBV5-6
j_call: TRBJ1-1
clone_size: .
cdr3_aa: CASSWTGVTEAFF
cdr3_nt: TGTGCCAGCAGCTGGACAGGGGTCACTGAAGCTTTCTTT

d_call: TRBD1
v_call: TRBV15
j_call: TRBJ1-2
clone_size: .
cdr3_aa: CATSTLGQGESDYGYTF
cdr3_nt: TGTGCCACCAGCACCCTAGGACAGGGTGAATCGGACTATGGCTACACCTTC

d_call: .
v_call: TRBV27
j_call: TRBJ1-1
clone_size: few
cdr3_aa: CASSSKGFF
cdr3_nt: TGTGCCAGCAGTTCCAAGGGTTTCTTT

d_call: TRBD2
v_call: TRBV5-6
j_call: TRBJ2-1
clone_size: .
cdr3_aa: CASSYGLAISSYNEQFF
cdr3_nt: TGTGCCAGCAGCTACGGACTAGCTATAAGCTCCTACAATGAGCAGTTCTTC

d_call: .
v_call: TRBV7-9
j_call: TRBJ2-3
clone_size: .
cdr3_aa: CASSFLDPDTQYF
cdr3_nt: TGTGCCAGCAGCTTCTTAGACCCAGATACGCAGTATTTT

d_call: .
v_call: TRBV10-3
j_call: TRBJ1-1
clone_size: .
cdr3_aa: CAISEGMGGPFRTEAFF
cdr3_nt: TGTGCCATCAGTGAGGGAATGGGAGGGCCGTTTCGCACTGAAGCTTTCTTT

d_call: .
v_call: TRBV7-9
j_call: TRBJ2-7
clone_size: .
cdr3_aa: CASSYPPDEQYF
cdr3_nt: TGTGCCAGCAGCTACCCCCCGGACGAGCAGTACTTC

d_call: TRBD2
v_call: TRBV5-6
j_call: TRBJ2-3
clone_size: .
cdr3_aa: CASSVLAGETTDTQYF
cdr3_nt: TGTGCCAGCAGCGTACTAGCGGGAGAAACCACAGATACGCAGTATTTT

d_call: TRBD1
v_call: TRBV27
j_call: TRBJ1-1
clone_size: .
cdr3_aa: CASSLSARGRFTEAFF
cdr3_nt: TGTGCCAGCAGTTTATCGGCCAGGGGGCGCTTCACTGAAGCTTTCTTT

d_call: TRBD1
v_call: TRBV7-8
j_call: TRBJ2-2
clone_size: .
cdr3_aa: CASSSPGQGLNTGELFF
cdr3_nt: TGTGCCAGCAGCTCCCCGGGACAGGGATTGAACACCGGGGAGCTGTTTTTT

d_call: .
v_call: TRBV27
j_call: TRBJ2-7
clone_size: .
cdr3_aa: CASSLLPGSEQYF
cdr3_nt: TGTGCCAGCAGTTTATTGCCAGGGAGTGAGCAGTACTTC

d_call: .
v_call: TRBV27
j_call: TRBJ2-1
clone_size: .
cdr3_aa: CASSLSPGSSYNEQFF
cdr3_nt: TGTGCCAGCAGTTTATCCCCGGGGAGCTCCTACAATGAGCAGTTCTTC

d_call: .
v_call: TRBV27
j_call: TRBJ1-2
clone_size: .
cdr3_aa: CASSRAPGAYGYTF
cdr3_nt: TGTGCCAGCAGCCGGGCTCCAGGGGCCTATGGCTACACCTTC

d_call: TRBD1
v_call: TRBV5-1
j_call: TRBJ1-6
clone_size: .
cdr3_aa: CASSLATRGQGSPLHF
cdr3_nt: TGCGCCAGCAGCTTGGCGACCAGGGGGCAGGGTTCACCCCTCCACTTT

d_call: .
v_call: TRBV6-4
j_call: TRBJ2-1
clone_size: .
cdr3_aa: CASSDGSTRRQFF
cdr3_nt: TGTGCCAGCAGTGACGGTTCGACTAGACGGCAGTTCTTC

d_call: TRBD2
v_call: TRBV7-6
j_call: TRBJ2-1
clone_size: once
cdr3_aa: CASSVNLAGVYNEQFF
cdr3_nt: TGTGCCAGCAGCGTAAACCTAGCGGGGGTGTACAATGAGCAGTTCTTC